One TCR beta chain is described in this entry. Its antigen is not yet known. Base qualities are not recorded, but no much larger clone differs from it by a single base. Per the germline V gene, SGHDT is the CDR1 and YYEEEE is the CDR2. V gives up 4 bases and J gives up 3 bases, and the segment between their germline ends measures 10 bases. Reading from cysteine to phenylalanine, the CDR3 counts 13 amino acids. Only the CDR3 region is kept as DNA, spanning 39 bases read in frame from base 1. This sample was included in a study of blood T cells in healthy people across ages (dated by TCRdb to the mid-2010s). Turning to the overall study: Template switching captured roughly one uniquely barcoded TCR beta cDNA molecule per two T cells in model experiments. Using deep sequencing normalized with unique cDNA molecular identifiers, the study measured how TCR beta repertoire diversity changes with age. Four age groups were formed from the donors: young (average roughly 15 years), middle-aged (approximately 40), aged (62) and long-lived (82). To avoid experimental bias, donors of different ages were distributed randomly across sequencing lanes. For two donors (one aged 18 to 30 and one aged 80 or older), the study analyzed two additional independent replicas of 1 million unique cDNA reads from the same blood draw.

Preparation of the library involved 5' RACE. The data were produced on an Illumina HiSeq 2500. A second PCR of about 7 to 12 cycles was run with a J-beta primer mix and a sample-barcoded 5' primer. A template-switch 5' adaptor carrying 12 random nucleotides introduced a unique molecular identifier onto each TCR beta cDNA molecule. At least 2.5 million CDR3-containing paired-end reads were obtained from each sample. The Mint cDNA synthesis kit, primed by a TRBC-specific oligonucleotide, was used to synthesize first-strand cDNA from all RNA. All cDNA was treated with uracil-DNA glycosylase and then went through a first 18-cycle PCR with the universal primers M1SS and BC2_uni_R. The authors processed their data as follows. Each sample was normalized by randomly selecting 1 million high-quality reads, each carrying a distinct molecular identifier. Reads sharing molecular identifiers were discarded rather than binned into consensus sequences. MiTCR, with a Q25 quality threshold and the strictest error-elimination algorithm, was used for CDR3 identification, clonotype clustering and error correction. A nonparametric unseen species model with Euler transformation was used to estimate lower-bound total TCR beta diversity. The raw public reads went through TCRdb reprocessing: fastp at Q25, MiXCR clone calling, in-frame beta chains kept. All rows with the same CDR3 protein become a single entry with the most common DNA and genes. In this record, the V and J calls reflect TCRdb's handling and not the investigators' own analysis. For this sample the table gives 850,000 to 1,300,000 distinct CDR3 sequences, of which over 35% were detected only once. The ten largest clones take up approximately 20% of the sample.

Donors were 39 systemically healthy Caucasian individuals from Russia aged 6 to 90 years. About 9.1 milliliters of peripheral blood were collected from each donor into EDTA-treated Vacutainer tubes. Ficoll-Paque density-gradient centrifugation was used to isolate PBMCs, with at least 6.5 million per sample. Total RNA was extracted from PBMCs with Trizol reagent, with at least 5.5 micrograms obtained per sample. The percentages of naive CD45RAhigh/CD27high T cells were determined by flow cytometry on a PBMC aliquot from every donor. Study-wide findings and limitations: Total diversity estimates from one million sequenced T cells were considered lower bounds and underestimates. The percentage of naive T cells measured by flow cytometry correlated strongly with observed TCR beta diversity. Compared with the aged group, the long-lived group had more naive CD4+ T cells, fewer expanded clones and increased TCR diversity, a pattern suggesting age selection. Bulk unsorted PBMC profiling prevented conclusive comparison of naive and antigen-experienced compartments. The CMV infection status of donors was not known, potentially confounding age-related changes in expanded clonotypes. Observed TCR beta diversity per million T cells fell roughly linearly with age, and a significant reduction was already apparent by age about 43.

Sequencing was done on a sample of blood. This receptor chain uses TRBV5-6 and TRBJ2-5; matching of 6 bases hints at TRBD1 as the D gene. This receptor was obtained from a woman aged 55-70 years in good health. For the CDR3, the sequence is CASSPGHKETQYF. The bases read TGTGCCAGCAGCCCGGGACATAAAGAGACCCAGTACTTC.